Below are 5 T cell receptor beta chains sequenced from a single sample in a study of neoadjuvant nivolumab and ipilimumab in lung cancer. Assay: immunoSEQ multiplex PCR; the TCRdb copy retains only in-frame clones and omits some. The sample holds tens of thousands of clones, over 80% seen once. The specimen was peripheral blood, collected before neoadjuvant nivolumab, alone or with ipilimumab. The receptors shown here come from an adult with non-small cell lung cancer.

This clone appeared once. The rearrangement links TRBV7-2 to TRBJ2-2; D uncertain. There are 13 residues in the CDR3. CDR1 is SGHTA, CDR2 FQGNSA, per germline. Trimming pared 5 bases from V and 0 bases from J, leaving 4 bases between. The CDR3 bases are TGTGCCAGCAGCACACCGAACACCGGGGAGCTGTTTTTT. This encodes CASSTPNTGELFF. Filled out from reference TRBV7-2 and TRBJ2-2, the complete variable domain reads GAGVSQSPSNKVTEKGKDVELRCDPISGHTALYWYRQSLGQGLEFLIYFQGNSAPDKSGLPSDRFSAERTGGSVSTLTIQRTQQEDSAVYLCASSTPNTGELFFGEGSRLTVL.

Written as DNA, the CDR3 is TGTGCCAGCTCACCGGCTAGGAGGCTCGAAGAGACCCAGTACTTC. This translates into CASSPARRLEETQYF. V gene TRBV18 combines with J gene TRBJ2-5; a possible D gene is TRBD2 (5 bases). The CDR3 contains 15 residues. V lost 3 bases and J lost 3, with 14 bases in between. Germline CDR1 KGHSH, CDR2 LQKENI. Supplemented by reference TRBV18 and TRBJ2-5, the full variable domain reads NAGVMQNPRHLVRRRGQEARLRCSPMKGHSHVYWYRQLPEEGLKFMVYLQKENIIDESGMPKERFSAEFPKEGPSILRIQQVVRGDSAAYFCASSPARRLEETQYFGPGTRLLVL.

CDR3 sequence reads: CASTHPILVPGDTQYF. The CDR3 DNA reads as TGTGCCAGCACCCACCCTATCCTAGTCCCAGGGGATACGCAGTATTTT. V and J are TRBV2 and TRBJ2-3; D possibly corresponds to TRBD1 (5 bases). Per the germline V gene, CDR1 is SNHLY and CDR2 is FYNNEI. The CDR3 sequence is 16 residues long. V lost 7 bases and J 6 bases, leaving 23 bases between the germline ends.

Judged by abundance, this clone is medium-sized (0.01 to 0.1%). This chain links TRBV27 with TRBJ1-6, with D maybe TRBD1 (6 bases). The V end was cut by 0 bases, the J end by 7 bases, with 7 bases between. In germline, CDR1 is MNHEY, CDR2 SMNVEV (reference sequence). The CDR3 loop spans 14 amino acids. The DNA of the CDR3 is TGTGCCAGCAGTTTATCTGGGGGCAATTCACCCCTCCACTTT. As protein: CASSLSGGNSPLHF.

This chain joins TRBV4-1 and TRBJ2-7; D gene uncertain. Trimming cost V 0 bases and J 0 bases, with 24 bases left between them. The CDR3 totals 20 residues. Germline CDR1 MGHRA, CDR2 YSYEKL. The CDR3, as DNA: TGCGCCAGCAGCCAAGATATAACGGTGGGTCTAGGCGGTGGCTCCTACGAGCAGTACTTC. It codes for CASSQDITVGLGGGSYEQYF.